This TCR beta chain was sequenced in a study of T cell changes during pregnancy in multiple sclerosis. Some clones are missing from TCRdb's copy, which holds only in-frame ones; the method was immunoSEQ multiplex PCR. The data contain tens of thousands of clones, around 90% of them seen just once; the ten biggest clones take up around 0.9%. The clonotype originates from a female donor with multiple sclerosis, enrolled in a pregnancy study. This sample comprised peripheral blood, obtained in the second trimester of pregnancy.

CDR3 residues: CASSQAIFHGYTF. The CDR3 nucleotides are TGTGCCAGCAGCCAGGCCATCTTCCATGGCTACACCTTC. The chain employs TRBV14 and TRBJ1-2; no reliable D call. Germline V CDR1 and CDR2: SGHDN, FVKESK. The CDR3 is 13 amino acids. Deletions cut 3 bases from V and 6 bases from J, with 11 bases between.